This T cell receptor (beta chain) was identified during a study of T cell responses to AZD1222 COVID-19 vaccine. Whole-study findings and limits: A mostly white British donor set with more females was recruited, and clonal diversity was possibly underestimated.

V lost 9 bases to trimming and J lost 8 bases; unmatched junction nucleotides: 9. The CDR3 runs to 14 residues. The germline gives CDR1 KGHDR, CDR2 SFDVKD. A note on this clone: Its cognate antigen is unknown.

Libraries were prepared by immunoSEQ multiplex PCR; TCRdb keeps only in-frame clonotypes and omits some of them. This table holds approximately 190,000 clones, approximately 91% found once. The clonotype was recovered from an adult in good health. V and J are TRBV24-1 and TRBJ2-1; 10 positions agree with TRBD1. The source was peripheral blood, collected on day 0 of AZD1222 vaccination. CDR3 DNA: TGTGCCACCGGAGCCTTAGGGACAGGGGATGAGCAGTTCTTC. This codes for CATGALGTGDEQFF.